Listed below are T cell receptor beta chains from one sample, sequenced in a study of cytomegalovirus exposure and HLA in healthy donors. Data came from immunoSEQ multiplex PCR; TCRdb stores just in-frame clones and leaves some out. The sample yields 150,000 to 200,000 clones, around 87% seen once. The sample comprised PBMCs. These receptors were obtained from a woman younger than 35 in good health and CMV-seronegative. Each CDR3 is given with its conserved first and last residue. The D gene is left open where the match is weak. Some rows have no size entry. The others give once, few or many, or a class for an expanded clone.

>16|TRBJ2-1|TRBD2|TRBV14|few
CASSKGPRTSEDEQFF
TGTGCCAGCAGCAAGGGGCCCAGGACTAGCGAGGATGAGCAGTTCTTC
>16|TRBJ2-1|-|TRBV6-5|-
CASSYGGGGSYNEQFF
TGTGCCAGCAGTTACGGCGGGGGCGGTTCCTACAATGAGCAGTTCTTC
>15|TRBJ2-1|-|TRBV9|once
CASSLEDSRRNEQFF
TGTGCCAGCAGCCTAGAAGACTCCCGACGCAATGAGCAGTTCTTC
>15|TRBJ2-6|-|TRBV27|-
CASSLMSSGANVLTF
TGTGCCAGCAGTTTAATGTCTTCTGGGGCCAACGTCCTGACTTTC
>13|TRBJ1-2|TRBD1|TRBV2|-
CASSETGDYGYTF
TGTGCCAGCAGTGAGACAGGGGATTATGGCTACACCTTC
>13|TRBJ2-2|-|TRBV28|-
CAGGLSNTGELFF
TGTGCCGGAGGGTTGTCGAACACCGGGGAGCTGTTTTTT
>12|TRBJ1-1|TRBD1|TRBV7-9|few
CASSQGGTEAFF
TGTGCCAGCAGCCAGGGGGGCACTGAAGCTTTCTTT
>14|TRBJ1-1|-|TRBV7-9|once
CASRNSLGPTEAFF
TGTGCCAGCAGAAACAGCTTAGGTCCGACTGAAGCTTTCTTT
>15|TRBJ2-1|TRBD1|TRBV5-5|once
CASSKGQGSYNEQFF
TGTGCCAGCAGCAAGGGACAGGGGAGCTACAATGAGCAGTTCTTC
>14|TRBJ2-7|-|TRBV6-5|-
CASSYSWAGYEQYF
TGTGCCAGCAGTTACTCATGGGCGGGCTACGAGCAGTACTTC
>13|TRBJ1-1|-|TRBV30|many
CAWAEQGYTEAFF
TGTGCCTGGGCGGAACAGGGATACACTGAAGCTTTCTTT
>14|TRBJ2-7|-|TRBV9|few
CASSVVAASYEQYF
TGTGCCAGCAGCGTAGTAGCGGCCTCCTACGAGCAGTACTTC
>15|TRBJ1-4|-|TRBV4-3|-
CASSQGRTANEKLFF
TGCGCCAGCAGCCAAGGGCGGACAGCGAATGAAAAACTGTTTTTT
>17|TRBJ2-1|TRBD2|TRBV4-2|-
CASSQEETASGYNEQFF
TGTGCCAGCAGCCAAGAGGAAACCGCTAGCGGATACAATGAGCAGTTCTTC
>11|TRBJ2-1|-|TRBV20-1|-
CSARNRDEQFF
TGCAGTGCTAGGAACAGGGATGAGCAGTTCTTC
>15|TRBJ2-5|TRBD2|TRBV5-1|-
CASISTGGRGETQYF
TGCGCCAGCATATCCACGGGCGGGAGGGGAGAGACCCAGTACTTC
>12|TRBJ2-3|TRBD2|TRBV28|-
CAGGVGTDTQYF
TGTGCCGGGGGGGTGGGCACAGATACGCAGTATTTT
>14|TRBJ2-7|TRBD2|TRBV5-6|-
CASSLDGRRYEQYF
TGTGCCAGCAGCTTGGACGGGAGGAGGTACGAGCAGTACTTC
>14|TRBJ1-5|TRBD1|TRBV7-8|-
CASSFTGTETPQHF
TGTGCCAGCAGTTTTACCGGGACAGAAACGCCCCAGCATTTT
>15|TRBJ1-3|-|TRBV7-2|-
CASSPVARSGNTIYF
TGTGCCAGCAGCCCAGTTGCGCGGTCTGGAAACACCATATATTTT
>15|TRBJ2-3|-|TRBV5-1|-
CASSSQGMGTDTQYF
TGCGCCAGCAGCTCCCAGGGGATGGGCACAGATACGCAGTATTTT
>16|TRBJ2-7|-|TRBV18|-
CASSPRGVGLPYEQYF
TGTGCCAGCTCCCCCAGGGGAGTTGGACTCCCCTACGAGCAGTACTTC
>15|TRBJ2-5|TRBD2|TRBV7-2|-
CASSLGSSGGYGQYF
TGTGCCAGCAGCTTAGGCTCTAGCGGGGGGTACGGACAGTACTTC
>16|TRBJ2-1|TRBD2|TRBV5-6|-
CASSLASGGVYNEQFF
TGTGCCAGCAGCTTGGCTAGCGGGGGAGTCTACAATGAGCAGTTCTTC
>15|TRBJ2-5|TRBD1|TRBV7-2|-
CASSPQGLGPETQYF
TGTGCCAGCAGCCCACAGGGGTTAGGCCCAGAGACCCAGTACTTC
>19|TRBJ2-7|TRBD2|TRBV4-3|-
CASSQGVSFGGRGSYEQYF
TGCGCCAGCAGCCAAGGAGTTAGCTTCGGCGGGAGGGGATCCTACGAGCAGTACTTC
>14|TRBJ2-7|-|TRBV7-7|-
CASSLAGGTYEQYF
TGTGCTAGCAGCTTAGCTGGGGGGACCTACGAGCAGTACTTC
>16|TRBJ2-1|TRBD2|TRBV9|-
CASSVVASGGYNEQFF
TGTGCCAGCAGCGTAGTGGCTAGCGGGGGGTACAATGAGCAGTTCTTC
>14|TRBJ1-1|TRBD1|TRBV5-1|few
CASSSTGGETEAFF
TGCGCCAGCAGCTCAACAGGGGGCGAAACTGAAGCTTTCTTT
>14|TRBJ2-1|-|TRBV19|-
CASSIGGDYNEQFF
TGTGCCAGTAGTATAGGGGGGGATTACAATGAGCAGTTCTTC
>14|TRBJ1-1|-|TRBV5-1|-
CASSQGLENTEAFF
TGCGCCAGCAGCCAGGGCTTGGAGAACACTGAAGCTTTCTTT
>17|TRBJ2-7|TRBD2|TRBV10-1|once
CASSESAEASGRGEQYF
TGCGCCAGCAGTGAGTCGGCCGAGGCTAGCGGGAGAGGGGAGCAGTACTTC
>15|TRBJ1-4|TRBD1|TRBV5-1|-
CASSLKGQGGEKLFF
TGCGCCAGCAGCTTGAAAGGACAGGGAGGTGAAAAACTGTTTTTT
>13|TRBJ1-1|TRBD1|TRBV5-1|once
CASSSGQGTEAFF
TGCGCCAGCAGTTCGGGACAGGGCACTGAAGCTTTCTTT
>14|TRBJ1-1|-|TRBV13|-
CASSLEGLQSEAFF
TGTGCCAGCAGCTTAGAGGGGTTACAGTCTGAAGCTTTCTTT
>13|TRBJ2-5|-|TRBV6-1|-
CASSDRGKETQYF
TGTGCCAGCAGTGATCGGGGGAAGGAGACCCAGTACTTC
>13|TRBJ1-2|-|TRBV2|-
CASSEPSPRGYTF
TGTGCCAGCAGTGAGCCTTCTCCGAGGGGCTACACCTTC
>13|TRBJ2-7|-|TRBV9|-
CASSPGQIYEQYF
TGTGCCAGCAGCCCCGGACAAATCTACGAGCAGTACTTC
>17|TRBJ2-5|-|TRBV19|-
CASSSGGIRGARGTQYF
TGTGCCAGTAGTTCGGGGGGTATACGGGGGGCAAGAGGGACCCAGTACTTC
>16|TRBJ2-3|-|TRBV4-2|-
CASSPLVSGGPDTQYF
TGTGCCAGCAGCCCCCTCGTTTCAGGGGGGCCAGATACGCAGTATTTT
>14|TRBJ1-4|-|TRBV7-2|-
CASTVGTSGEKLFF
TGTGCCAGCACCGTCGGGACATCCGGCGAAAAACTGTTTTTT
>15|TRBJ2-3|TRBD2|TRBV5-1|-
CASSFAAGGTDTQYF
TGCGCCAGCAGCTTCGCGGCGGGAGGCACAGATACGCAGTATTTT
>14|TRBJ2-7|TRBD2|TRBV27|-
CASSLGGGAYEQYF
TGTGCCAGCAGTTTGGGCGGGGGGGCGTACGAGCAGTACTTC
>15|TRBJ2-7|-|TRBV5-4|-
CASSWGGGPSYEQYF
TGTGCCAGCAGTTGGGGAGGGGGGCCGTCCTACGAGCAGTACTTC
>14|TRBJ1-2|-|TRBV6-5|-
CASSYRAEGDGYTF
TGTGCCAGCAGTTACCGGGCGGAAGGGGATGGCTACACCTTC
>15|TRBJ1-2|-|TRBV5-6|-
CASTPPGRTAYGYTF
TGTGCCAGCACACCCCCCGGGAGGACAGCCTATGGCTACACCTTC
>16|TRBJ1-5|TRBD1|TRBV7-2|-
CASSPGGQTRNQPQHF
TGTGCCAGCAGCCCAGGGGGCCAGACACGCAATCAGCCCCAGCATTTT
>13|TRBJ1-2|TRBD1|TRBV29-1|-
CSVRQGADYGYTF
TGCAGCGTTAGACAGGGGGCTGACTATGGCTACACCTTC
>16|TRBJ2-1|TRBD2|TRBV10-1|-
CASSESTSGGYNEQFF
TGCGCCAGCAGTGAGTCGACTAGCGGGGGTTACAATGAGCAGTTCTTC
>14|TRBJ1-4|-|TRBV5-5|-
CASSLSGHNEKLFF
TGTGCCAGCAGCTTGTCGGGACACAATGAAAAACTGTTTTTT
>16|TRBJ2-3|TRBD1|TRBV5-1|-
CASSFRTGGRGDTQYF
TGCGCCAGCAGCTTCCGGACAGGGGGCAGAGGAGATACGCAGTATTTT
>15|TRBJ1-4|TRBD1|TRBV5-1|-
CASSLFGTGGEKLFF
TGCGCCAGCAGCTTGTTCGGGACAGGGGGAGAAAAACTGTTTTTT